This T cell receptor beta chain was sequenced in a study of cytotoxic CD8 clonotypes in ibrutinib-treated CLL. Study summary: The cohort had about a dozen relapsed/refractory and approximately 14 treatment-naive patients, some 17 IGHV unmutated. Response samples were obtained once patients had received a median around 12 months of treatment, range 6 to 36.

A word on this clone: Its antigen is currently unknown.

General study findings and limits: Clonality went higher at ibrutinib response and then dropped back toward baseline at progression.

Libraries were prepared by immunoSEQ multiplex PCR; TCRdb keeps only in-frame clonotypes and omits some of them. This table holds 19,000 or so clones, approximately 61% found once. The CDR3 contains 14 residues. Germline V gene lookup returns CDR1 LNHDA and CDR2 SQIVND (reference sequence). V was pared by 5 bases and J by 7 bases, with 6 bases of the junction left unmatched. The clonotype was recovered from a human donor with chronic lymphocytic leukemia. This specimen was PBMCs, taken after 12 months of ibrutinib treatment. The rearrangement joins TRBV19 to TRBJ2-2, with 8 nucleotides matching TRBD1. CDR3 loop: CASSFRGPDGELFF. CDR3 nucleotide sequence: TGTGCCAGTAGTTTCAGGGGGCCTGACGGGGAGCTGTTTTTT.